The following is a T cell receptor (beta chain) sequence with its context. Sequencing was performed with immunoSEQ multiplex PCR; in TCRdb, only in-frame clones are kept and a portion is missing. The sample shows fewer than 250,000 clones, about nine tenths of them seen only once. The sample belongs to a study of blood T cell repertoires in COVID-19. Whole-study context: Researchers got acute and convalescent COVID-19 samples from the United States, Italy and Spain.

After removal of 5 bases from V and 8 bases from J, the junction contained 5 bases not matched to a gene. The CDR3 has 14 residues. From germline, CDR1 is MNHEY and CDR2 SVGAGI. Patients at the Seattle site were enrolled during active infection and followed longitudinally. The TCR comes from a man aged 25 to 45 with COVID-19, enrolled during active disease. The chain is built from TRBV6-5 and TRBJ1-4; 10 positions match TRBD1. The source material was peripheral blood. The CDR3 loop reads CASSPGQGGEKLFF. DNA for the CDR3: TGTGCCAGCAGTCCTGGACAGGGGGGAGAAAAACTGTTTTTT.